This is a list of T cell receptor beta chains from one sample in a study of kidney transplant recipient with SARS-CoV-2 infection. One entry per CDR3 protein, called by TCRdb with MiXCR from the reads. The sample shows under 250,000 distinct CDR3 sequences, roughly 26% of them seen only once. Sample: a blood sample, taken at baseline and on roughly day 110 from a kidney transplant recipient. The receptors were sampled from a male patient aged 30 to 39 who had COVID-19 and was a kidney transplant recipient. The graft donor may have given rise to some T cells. Each CDR3 is given with its conserved first and last residue. A D gene is named only where the DNA matches it firmly. The size entry is marked missing in some rows and otherwise reads once, few, many or a size class.

. | TRBJ1-2 | many | TRBV12-5 | CASGVVTLQGKTYGYTF | TGTGCTAGTGGTGTCGTAACTTTGCAGGGAAAGACCTATGGCTACACCTTC
TRBD1 | TRBJ2-7 | many | TRBV20-1 | CSATRGTQGDEQYF | TGCAGTGCTACCCGCGGAACTCAGGGGGACGAGCAGTACTTC
. | TRBJ1-2 | . | TRBV10-1 | CANSKTGRSRKTYGYTF | TGCGCCAACAGTAAAACGGGAAGATCGCGAAAGACCTATGGCTACACCTTC
. | TRBJ1-2 | many | TRBV10-1 | CASSLSTRSRKTYGYTF | TGCGCCAGCAGTTTAAGTACAAGATCGCGAAAGACCTATGGCTACACCTTC
TRBD2 | TRBJ2-4 | few | TRBV5-6 | CASSLGEGVGIQYF | TGTGCCAGCAGCTTGGGGGAGGGTGTTGGCATTCAGTACTTC
. | TRBJ2-1 | few | TRBV20-1 | CSIERRPYNEQFF | TGCAGTATCGAGCGGAGGCCCTACAATGAGCAGTTCTTC
. | TRBJ2-7 | many | TRBV5-1 | CASSLGQGPPYEQYF | TGCGCCAGCAGCCTGGGACAAGGCCCCCCCTACGAGCAGTACTTC
. | TRBJ1-2 | many | TRBV7-7 | CASSLSDKCRKTYGYTF | TGTGCCAGCAGCTTGTCTGATAAGTGCCGAAAGACCTATGGCTACACCTTC
. | TRBJ1-1 | many | TRBV5-5 | CASSFGDTEAFF | TGTGCCAGCAGCTTCGGGGACACTGAAGCTTTCTTT
. | TRBJ1-2 | many | TRBV7-2 | CASSLDVRDGKTYGYTF | TGTGCCAGCAGCCTTGATGTCAGAGACGGAAAGACCTATGGCTACACCTTC
. | TRBJ2-1 | . | TRBV7-6 | CASGSSLYPNEQFF | TGTGCCAGCGGCTCCTCGTTGTACCCGAATGAGCAGTTCTTC
. | TRBJ2-7 | many | TRBV29-1 | CSVGRTPGLSNEQYF | TGCAGCGTTGGGAGAACACCGGGTTTATCCAACGAGCAGTACTTC